The clone carrying this TCR beta chain came up a few times. This sample is part of a study of post-analysis software for immune sequencing data. cDNA libraries for TCR beta contained unique molecular identifiers. TCRdb ran MiXCR on the PCR reads and lists one entry per CDR3 protein. In the table there are fewer than 850,000 distinct CDR3 sequences, 40% to 55% of which are singletons. The sequence derives from a girl aged 10 to 17 with multiple sclerosis. Sequenced input: blood.

The CDR3, as DNA: TGCAGTGCTGGCCGGTTAAGGGGGGAGGGCTCCTACGAGCAGTACTTC. The encoded protein is CSAGRLRGEGSYEQYF. The chain links TRBV20-1 to TRBJ2-7, with a tentative D call TRBD2 (7 bases). CDR1 DFQATT and CDR2 SNEGSKA come from the germline V gene (reference sequence). This CDR3 contains 16 residues. Trimming shortened V by 5 bases and J by 0 bases, and 20 bases separated the two germline ends.